This T cell receptor (beta chain) stems from a study of cytomegalovirus exposure and HLA in healthy donors. Notes on the study in general: What a later analysis reportedly showed was that an Asian-associated ancestry cluster had fewer N-insertions than the 666-donor mean. Among TCR beta chains, those listed as cytomegalovirus-associated numbered some 170. The authors later found TCR association rates varying by HLA locus, with DRB1 most and HLA-C fewest. As a later analysis showed, a missense DCLRE1C variant was linked to trimming of TCR beta V- and J-genes.

The study ran its PCR with 60 Vbeta and 13 Jbeta primers. Some clones are missing from TCRdb's copy, which holds only in-frame ones; the method was immunoSEQ multiplex PCR. The sample's table shows approximately 100,000 clones. Turning to this clone: The antigen is not known. A read error may account for a junction end that differs from germline. Other DNA sequences within the sample encode an identical CDR3.

Sample: PBMCs. The TCR originated in a man aged 35-49 years in good health and CMV-seronegative.

CDR3 nucleotides: TGCGCCAGCAGCCCCCCCGGACTAGCGGGATTAAAATCCTACGAGCAGTACTTC. Translation: CASSPPGLAGLKSYEQYF. J is TRBJ2-7 and V is TRBV7-9; 12 nucleotides match TRBD2. Per the germline V gene, CDR1 is SEHNR and CDR2 is FQNEAQ (reference sequence). The CDR3 covers 18 residues.